The entry below gives a single T cell receptor (beta chain) sequence along with its context. Antigen specificity is unknown. This CDR3 is 17 amino acids long. Germline V gene lookup returns CDR1 MRHNA and CDR2 SNTAGT. V lost 2 bases, J lost 0 bases, and 11 bases lay in between. Sequenced by immunoSEQ multiplex PCR; TCRdb stores in-frame clones only, minus some. Of around 150,000 clones listed, about 95% are singletons. This entry belongs to a study of T cell responses to AZD1222 COVID-19 vaccine. Study conclusions and caveats: Two doses of AZD1222 preceded a rise in Spike-specific TCR breadth and depth. Targeting of unmutated variant regions was reportedly seen in nearly half of spike-specific TCRs.

V and J are TRBV6-4 and TRBJ2-6; the D gene is possibly TRBD1 (5 bases). The sequencing here drew on peripheral blood, taken on day 0 of AZD1222 vaccination. This TCR derives from an adult in good health. In nucleotides, the CDR3 is TGTGCCAGCAGTGACGGACACTCCAGCTCTGGGGCCAACGTCCTGACTTTC. Protein sequence: CASSDGHSSSGANVLTF.